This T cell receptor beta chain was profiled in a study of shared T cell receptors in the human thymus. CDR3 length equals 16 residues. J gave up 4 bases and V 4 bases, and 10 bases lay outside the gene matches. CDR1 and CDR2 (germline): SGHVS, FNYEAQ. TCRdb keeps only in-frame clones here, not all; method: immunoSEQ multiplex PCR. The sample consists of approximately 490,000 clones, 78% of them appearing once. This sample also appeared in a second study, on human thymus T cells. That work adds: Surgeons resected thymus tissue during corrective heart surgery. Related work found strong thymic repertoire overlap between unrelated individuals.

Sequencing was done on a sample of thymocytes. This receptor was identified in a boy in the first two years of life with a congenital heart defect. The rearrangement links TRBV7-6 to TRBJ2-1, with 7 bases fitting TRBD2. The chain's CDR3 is CASSSPGLKIYNEQFF. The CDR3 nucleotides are TGTGCCAGCAGCTCCCCGGGACTAAAAATATACAATGAGCAGTTCTTC.